These T cell receptor beta chains were read from a single sample in a study of blood T cell repertoires in COVID-19. Using immunoSEQ multiplex PCR, the repertoire was profiled, and TCRdb retains in-frame clones only, with some absent. The sample yields about 98,000 clones, over 80% seen once. The sample consisted of peripheral blood. The receptors were gathered from a man older than 75 with acute or convalescent COVID-19. Each CDR3 is given with its conserved first and last residue. The D gene is left open where the match is weak. Clone size is given for some rows only: seen once, a few or many times, or a class if the clone is expanded.

V	size	J	D	CDR3	DNA
TRBV5-5	-	TRBJ1-6	TRBD1	CASSPGTGGYNSPLHF	TGTGCCAGCAGCCCCGGGACAGGGGGATATAATTCACCCCTCCACTTT
TRBV28	-	TRBJ1-2	-	CASSLAEELINYGYTF	TGTGCCAGCAGTTTAGCCGAGGAGCTTATCAACTATGGCTACACCTTC
TRBV7-9	once	TRBJ2-1	TRBD2	CASSYDHSGANEQFF	TGTGCCAGCAGCTACGATCACAGCGGGGCCAATGAGCAGTTCTTC
TRBV7-2	-	TRBJ2-7	TRBD2	CASRQGLGNEQYF	TGTGCCAGCAGACAGGGACTAGGGAACGAGCAGTACTTC
TRBV2	-	TRBJ2-6	-	CASSGGRTASSGANVLTF	TGTGCCAGCAGTGGTGGCCGGACAGCGAGCTCTGGGGCCAACGTCCTGACTTTC
TRBV10-1	-	TRBJ2-7	TRBD2	CASSEPGLGIHEQYF	TGCGCCAGCAGTGAGCCGGGACTAGGAATCCACGAGCAGTACTTC
TRBV20-1	-	TRBJ2-2	TRBD2	CSASTLAANTGELFF	TGCAGTGCTAGTACTCTAGCGGCGAACACCGGGGAGCTGTTTTTT
TRBV25-1	many	TRBJ2-7	-	CASGKGLKTYEQYF	TGTGCCAGCGGGAAGGGACTGAAGACCTACGAGCAGTACTTC
TRBV9	-	TRBJ1-4	-	CASSVEDRQNEKLFF	TGTGCCAGCAGCGTAGAAGACCGACAAAATGAAAAACTGTTTTTT
TRBV5-4	-	TRBJ2-5	TRBD2	CASSSGTSRETQYF	TGTGCCAGCAGCTCCGGGACTAGCAGGGAGACCCAGTACTTC
TRBV18	-	TRBJ2-5	-	CASSPLGVSETQYF	TGTGCCAGCTCACCACTAGGGGTGTCGGAGACCCAGTACTTC
TRBV18	-	TRBJ2-1	TRBD1	CASSLGQGGEQFF	TGTGCCAGCTCACTAGGACAGGGAGGTGAGCAGTTCTTC
TRBV7-2	-	TRBJ1-5	-	CASSSGSILNQPQHF	TGTGCCAGCAGCTCAGGGTCCATCCTCAATCAGCCCCAGCATTTT
TRBV6-5	-	TRBJ1-5	TRBD1	CASRKGAGQPQHF	TGTGCCAGCAGAAAGGGGGCAGGGCAGCCCCAGCATTTT
TRBV5-1	-	TRBJ1-4	-	CASSLGGLTNEKLFF	TGCGCCAGCAGCCTGGGCGGTTTAACTAATGAAAAACTGTTTTTT
TRBV27	-	TRBJ1-5	TRBD1	CASSPRGQTINQPQHF	TGTGCCAGCAGCCCCCGGGGACAGACTATTAATCAGCCCCAGCATTTT
TRBV29-1	-	TRBJ2-7	-	CSVPGLYEQYF	TGCAGCGTTCCGGGATTGTACGAGCAGTACTTC
TRBV19	-	TRBJ2-7	-	CASSEGVSGSPHEQYF	TGTGCCAGTAGTGAAGGTGTGTCAGGGTCTCCCCACGAGCAGTACTTC
TRBV9	-	TRBJ1-4	TRBD1	CASSVRDRGGEKLFF	TGTGCCAGCAGCGTACGGGACAGGGGAGGTGAAAAACTGTTTTTT
TRBV6-2/TRBV6-3	-	TRBJ1-6	-	CASSYGQHNSPLHF	TGTGCCAGCAGTTACGGGCAGCATAATTCACCCCTCCACTTT
TRBV5-1	-	TRBJ1-6	TRBD1	CASSLGQGGRNSPLHF	TGCGCCAGCAGCTTGGGACAGGGGGGAAGGAATTCACCCCTCCACTTT
TRBV19	-	TRBJ2-4	-	CASSMNRNIQYF	TGTGCCAGTAGTATGAATAGAAACATTCAGTACTTC
TRBV19	-	TRBJ2-1	TRBD2	CASNGLAGGYNEQFF	TGTGCCAGTAACGGACTAGCGGGAGGGTACAATGAGCAGTTCTTC
TRBV18	-	TRBJ1-4	-	CASSPPPGGEKLFF	TGTGCCAGCTCACCACCACCGGGGGGTGAAAAACTGTTTTTT
TRBV7-2	-	TRBJ2-3	TRBD2	CASSAGEGRTDTQYF	TGTGCCAGCAGCGCCGGGGAGGGCAGGACAGATACGCAGTATTTT
TRBV2	-	TRBJ1-3	-	CASSVIQSGNTIYF	TGTGCCAGCAGTGTCATACAGTCTGGAAACACCATATATTTT
TRBV5-1	-	TRBJ1-5	-	CASSPAPTGNQPQHF	TGCGCCAGCAGCCCGGCGCCGACAGGCAATCAGCCCCAGCATTTT
TRBV30	few	TRBJ1-6	-	CAWSADPGNSPLHF	TGTGCCTGGAGTGCCGATCCAGGGAATTCACCCCTCCACTTT
TRBV7-2	-	TRBJ1-1	-	CASSPRWGAEAFF	TGTGCCAGCAGCCCCCGGTGGGGGGCTGAAGCTTTCTTT
TRBV15	-	TRBJ2-5	TRBD1	CATSSGQGARETQYF	TGTGCCACCAGCAGTGGACAGGGGGCCCGAGAGACCCAGTACTTC
TRBV19	-	TRBJ2-2	-	CASRMGTRNTGELFF	TGTGCCAGTAGAATGGGGACACGGAACACCGGGGAGCTGTTTTTT
TRBV19	-	TRBJ1-1	-	CASSPQGKRAEAFF	TGTGCCAGTAGTCCACAGGGTAAGAGGGCTGAAGCTTTCTTT
TRBV19	-	TRBJ2-7	TRBD2	CASSKQSSGRGEQYF	TGTGCCAGTAGTAAACAATCTAGCGGGAGGGGCGAGCAGTACTTC
TRBV6-2/TRBV6-3	once	TRBJ2-3	-	CASSYSPTNRAITDTQYF	TGTGCCAGCAGTTACTCTCCCACAAACAGGGCCATCACAGATACGCAGTATTTT
TRBV7-2	-	TRBJ2-5	-	CASSSSPAGGQETQYF	TGTGCCAGCAGCTCCTCGCCCGCCGGGGGCCAAGAGACCCAGTACTTC
TRBV6-6	-	TRBJ2-6	-	CASSYSDVLTF	TGTGCCAGCAGTTACTCCGACGTCCTGACTTTC
TRBV9	-	TRBJ1-2	TRBD1	CASGSQGVDGYTF	TGTGCCAGCGGGTCACAGGGGGTCGATGGCTACACCTTC
TRBV5-4	-	TRBJ1-5	TRBD1	CASSLSGGDNQPQHF	TGTGCCAGCAGCTTGTCAGGGGGCGACAATCAGCCCCAGCATTTT
TRBV2	few	TRBJ1-5	-	CASSGQVNQPQHF	TGTGCCAGCAGTGGGCAGGTCAATCAGCCCCAGCATTTT
TRBV21-1	few	TRBJ1-5	-	CASPARVTNFNSNQPQHF	TGTGCCAGCCCTGCTCGGGTCACCAACTTTAATAGCAATCAGCCCCAGCATTTT
TRBV5-1	-	TRBJ1-1	TRBD1	CASSSTGAHGAFF	TGCGCCAGCAGCTCGACAGGGGCACATGGAGCTTTCTTT
TRBV6-5	few	TRBJ1-5	-	CASRQGSNQPQHF	TGTGCCAGCAGGCAGGGAAGCAATCAGCCCCAGCATTTT
TRBV4-3	-	TRBJ2-1	TRBD2	CASSQGAGGYIYNEQFF	TGCGCCAGCAGCCAGGGAGCGGGGGGCTATATCTACAATGAGCAGTTCTTC
TRBV19	-	TRBJ2-1	TRBD1	CASSNTGGTTYNEQFF	TGTGCCAGTAGTAATACAGGGGGCACGACCTACAATGAGCAGTTCTTC
TRBV7-2	-	TRBJ1-6	-	CASSLGIGSNSPLHF	TGTGCCAGCAGCTTAGGCATCGGGTCTAATTCACCCCTCCACTTT
TRBV18	-	TRBJ1-1	-	CASSSKYGQSNTEAFF	TGTGCCAGCTCATCAAAATACGGACAGTCGAACACTGAAGCTTTCTTT
TRBV27	-	TRBJ1-5	TRBD1	CASSPRDRGSNQPQHF	TGTGCCAGCAGTCCACGGGACAGGGGTAGCAATCAGCCCCAGCATTTT
TRBV7-2	-	TRBJ1-2	TRBD1	CASSLGQRWGYGYTF	TGTGCCAGCAGCTTGGGACAGCGTTGGGGCTATGGCTACACCTTC
TRBV3-1/TRBV3-2	few	TRBJ1-1	-	CASRTENEAFF	TGTGCCAGCCGGACAGAAAATGAAGCTTTCTTT